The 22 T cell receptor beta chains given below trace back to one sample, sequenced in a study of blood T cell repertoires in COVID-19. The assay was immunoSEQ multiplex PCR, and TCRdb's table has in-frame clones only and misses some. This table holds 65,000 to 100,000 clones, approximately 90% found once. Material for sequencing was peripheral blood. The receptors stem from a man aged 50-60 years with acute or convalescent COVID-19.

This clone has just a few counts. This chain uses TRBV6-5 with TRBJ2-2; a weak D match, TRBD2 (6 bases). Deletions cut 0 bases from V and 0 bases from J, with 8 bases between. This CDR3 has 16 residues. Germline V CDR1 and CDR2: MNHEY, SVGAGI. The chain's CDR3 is CASSYSGGANTGELFF. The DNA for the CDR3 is TGTGCCAGCAGTTACTCGGGAGGTGCGAACACCGGGGAGCTGTTTTTT.

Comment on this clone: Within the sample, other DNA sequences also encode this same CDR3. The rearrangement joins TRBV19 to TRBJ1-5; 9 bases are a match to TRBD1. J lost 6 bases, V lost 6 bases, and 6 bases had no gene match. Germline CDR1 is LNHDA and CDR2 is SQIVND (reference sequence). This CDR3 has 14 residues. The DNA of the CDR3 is TGTGCCAGTAGAACCGGGACAGGGTTTCAGCCCCAGCATTTT. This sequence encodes CASRTGTGFQPQHF.

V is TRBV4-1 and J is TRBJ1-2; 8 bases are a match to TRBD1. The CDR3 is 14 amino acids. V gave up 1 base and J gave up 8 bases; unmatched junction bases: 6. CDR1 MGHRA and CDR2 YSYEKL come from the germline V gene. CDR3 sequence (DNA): TGCGCCAGCAGCCAAGGGACAGGGAATAGGGGCTACACCTTC. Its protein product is CASSQGTGNRGYTF.

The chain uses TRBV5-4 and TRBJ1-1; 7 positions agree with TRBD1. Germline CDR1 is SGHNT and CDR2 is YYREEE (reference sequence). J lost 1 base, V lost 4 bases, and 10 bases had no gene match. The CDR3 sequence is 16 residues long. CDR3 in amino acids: CASSDRAGTENTEAFF. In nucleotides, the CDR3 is TGTGCCAGCAGCGACAGAGCCGGGACAGAGAACACTGAAGCTTTCTTT.

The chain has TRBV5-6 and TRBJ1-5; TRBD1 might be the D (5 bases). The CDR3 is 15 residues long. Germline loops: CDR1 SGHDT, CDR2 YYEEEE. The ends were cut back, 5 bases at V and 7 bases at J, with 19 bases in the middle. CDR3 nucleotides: TGTGCCAGCAGACACCGGGGGGATATCGGACAGCCCCAGCATTTT. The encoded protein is CASRHRGDIGQPQHF.

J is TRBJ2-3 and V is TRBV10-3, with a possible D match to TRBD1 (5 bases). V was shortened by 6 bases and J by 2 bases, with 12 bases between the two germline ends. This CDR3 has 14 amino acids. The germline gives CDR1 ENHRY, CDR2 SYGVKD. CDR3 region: CAISQGYNTDTQYF. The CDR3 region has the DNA TGTGCCATCAGCCAGGGTTACAACACAGATACGCAGTATTTT.

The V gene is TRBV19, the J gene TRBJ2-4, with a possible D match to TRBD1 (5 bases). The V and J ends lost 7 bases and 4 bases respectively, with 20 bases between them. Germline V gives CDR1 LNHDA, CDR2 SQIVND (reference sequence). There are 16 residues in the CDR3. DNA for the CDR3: TGTGCCAGTACCCATCCCTCGGCAGGGAAAAAAAACATTCAGTACTTC. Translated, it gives CASTHPSAGKKNIQYF.

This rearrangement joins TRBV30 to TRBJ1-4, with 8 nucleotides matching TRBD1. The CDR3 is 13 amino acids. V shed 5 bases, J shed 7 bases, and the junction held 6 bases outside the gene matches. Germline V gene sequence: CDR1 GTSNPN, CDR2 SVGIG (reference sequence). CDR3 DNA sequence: TGTGCCTGGCACAGGGGGTATGTTGAAAAACTGTTTTTT. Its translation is CAWHRGYVEKLFF.

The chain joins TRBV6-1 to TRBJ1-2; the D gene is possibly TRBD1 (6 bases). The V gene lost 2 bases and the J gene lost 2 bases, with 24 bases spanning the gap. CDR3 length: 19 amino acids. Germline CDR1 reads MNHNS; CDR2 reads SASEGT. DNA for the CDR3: TGTGCCAGCAGTGAAAATAGGCTTGGACCGGGACAAAGAAACTATGGCTACACCTTC. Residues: CASSENRLGPGQRNYGYTF.

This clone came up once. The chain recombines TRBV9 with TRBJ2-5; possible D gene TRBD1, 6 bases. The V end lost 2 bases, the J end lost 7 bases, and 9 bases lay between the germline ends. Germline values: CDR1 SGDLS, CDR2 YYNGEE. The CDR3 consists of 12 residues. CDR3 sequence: CASSVGAGTQYF. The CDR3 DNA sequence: TGTGCCAGCAGCGTGGGGGCGGGGACCCAGTACTTC.

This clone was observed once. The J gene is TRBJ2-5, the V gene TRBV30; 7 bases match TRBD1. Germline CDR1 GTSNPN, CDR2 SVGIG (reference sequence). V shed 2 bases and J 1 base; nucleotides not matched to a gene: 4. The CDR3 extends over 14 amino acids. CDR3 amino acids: CAWSQDRSQETQYF. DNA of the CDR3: TGTGCCTGGAGTCAGGACAGGAGCCAAGAGACCCAGTACTTC. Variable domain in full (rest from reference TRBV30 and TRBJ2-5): SQTIHQWPATLVQPVGSPLSLECTVEGTSNPNLYWYRQAAGRGLQLLFYSVGIGQISSEVPQNLSASRPQDRQFILSSKKLLLSDSGFYLCAWSQDRSQETQYFGPGTRLLVL.

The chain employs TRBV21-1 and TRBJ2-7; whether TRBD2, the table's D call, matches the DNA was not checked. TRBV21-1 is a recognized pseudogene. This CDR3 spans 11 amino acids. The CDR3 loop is CASSRGYEQYV. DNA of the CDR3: TGTGCCAGCAGCCGGGGTTACGAGCAGTACGTC.

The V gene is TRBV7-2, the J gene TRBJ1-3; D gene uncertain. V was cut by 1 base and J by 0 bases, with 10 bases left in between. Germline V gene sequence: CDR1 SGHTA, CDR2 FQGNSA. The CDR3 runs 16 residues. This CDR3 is CASSLGLQFSGNTIYF. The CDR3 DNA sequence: TGTGCCAGCAGCTTAGGTTTACAGTTCTCTGGAAACACCATATATTTT.

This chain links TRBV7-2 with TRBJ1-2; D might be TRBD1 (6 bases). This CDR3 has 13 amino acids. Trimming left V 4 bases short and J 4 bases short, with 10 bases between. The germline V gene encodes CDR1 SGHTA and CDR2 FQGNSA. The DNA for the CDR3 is TGTGCCAGCAGCTCCGGACAGCTCTATGGCTACACCTTC. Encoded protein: CASSSGQLYGYTF.

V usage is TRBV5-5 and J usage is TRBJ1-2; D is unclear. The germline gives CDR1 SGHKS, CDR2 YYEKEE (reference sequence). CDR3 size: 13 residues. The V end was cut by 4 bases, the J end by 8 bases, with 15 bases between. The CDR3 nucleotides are TGTGCCAGCAGCGCCTCGCCGGCGGAGGGCTACACCTTC. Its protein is CASSASPAEGYTF.

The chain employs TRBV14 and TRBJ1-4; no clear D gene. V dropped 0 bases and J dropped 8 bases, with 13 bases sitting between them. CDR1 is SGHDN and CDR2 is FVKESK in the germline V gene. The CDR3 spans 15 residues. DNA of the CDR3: TGTGCCAGCAGCCAAGATCTCGGGTTAGGCGAAAAACTGTTTTTT. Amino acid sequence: CASSQDLGLGEKLFF.

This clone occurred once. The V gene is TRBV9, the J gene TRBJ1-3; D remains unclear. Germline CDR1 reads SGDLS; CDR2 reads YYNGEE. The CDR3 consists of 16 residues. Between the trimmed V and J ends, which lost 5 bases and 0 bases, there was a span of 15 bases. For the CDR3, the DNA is TGTGCCAGCAGTTCGCGAGGTCTTCTCTCTGGAAACACCATATATTTT. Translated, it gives CASSSRGLLSGNTIYF.

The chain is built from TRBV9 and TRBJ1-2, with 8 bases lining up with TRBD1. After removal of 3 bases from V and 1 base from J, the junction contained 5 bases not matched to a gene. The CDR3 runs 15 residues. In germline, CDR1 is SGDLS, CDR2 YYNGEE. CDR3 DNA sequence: TGTGCCAGCAGCGAACAGGGGGTGGGTAACTATGGCTACACCTTC. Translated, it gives CASSEQGVGNYGYTF.

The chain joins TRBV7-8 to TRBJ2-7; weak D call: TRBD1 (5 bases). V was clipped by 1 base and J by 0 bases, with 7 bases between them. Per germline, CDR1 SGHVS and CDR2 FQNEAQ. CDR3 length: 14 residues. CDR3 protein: CASSLDRGSYEQYV. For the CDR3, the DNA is TGTGCCAGCAGCTTAGATAGGGGCTCCTACGAGCAGTACGTC.

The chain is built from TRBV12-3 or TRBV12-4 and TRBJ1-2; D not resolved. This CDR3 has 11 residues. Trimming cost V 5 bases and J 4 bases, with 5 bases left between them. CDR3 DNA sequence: TGTGCCAGCAGTCAGGTCTATGGCTACACCTTC. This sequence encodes CASSQVYGYTF.

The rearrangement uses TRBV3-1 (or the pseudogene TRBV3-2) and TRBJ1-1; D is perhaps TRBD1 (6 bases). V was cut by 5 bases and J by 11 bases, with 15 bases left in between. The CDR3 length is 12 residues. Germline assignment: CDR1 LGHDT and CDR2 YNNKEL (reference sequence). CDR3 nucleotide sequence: TGTGCCAGCAGCAAGGACAGTTTGCACGCTTTCTTT. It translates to CASSKDSLHAFF.

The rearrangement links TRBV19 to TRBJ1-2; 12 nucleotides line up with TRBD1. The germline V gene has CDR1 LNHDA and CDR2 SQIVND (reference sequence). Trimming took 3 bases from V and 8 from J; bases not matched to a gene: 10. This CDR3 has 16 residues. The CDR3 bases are TGTGCCAGTAGTATGGGACAGGGGGCCCTATTTGGCGGCTACACCTTC. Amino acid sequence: CASSMGQGALFGGYTF.